This TCR beta chain derives from a study of T cells in Graves' hyperthyroidism and ophthalmopathy. Study-wide findings and caveats: Blood also carried most thyroid clonotypes expanded above 0.001.

This clonotype was counted ten times or more. What it binds is unknown. Trimming left V 1 base short and J 5 bases short, with 19 bases between. Looked up from germline, CDR1 is SGHDT and CDR2 is YYEEEE. The CDR3 has 17 residues. Used for diagnoses were clinical symptoms, serum thyroxine and TRAb, thyroid ultrasound and orbital computed tomography. The TCR beta CDR3 regions underwent amplification using RNA transcripts as the source. HTBI primers were used for first-round RT-PCR of the TCR CDR3. Via MiXCR, TCRdb re-called the multiplex PCR reads, giving one row per CDR3 protein. The sample holds under 600,000 distinct CDR3 sequences; 15% to 20% are singletons and the top ten take less than 3.5%.

The receptor's source is a woman aged 40 to 49 with Graves' ophthalmopathy. The sequenced material came from blood. V and J are TRBV5-6 and TRBJ2-1, with no clear D. CDR3: CASSLRIARVVNNEQFF. Here the CDR3 DNA reads TGTGCCAGCAGCTTGAGGATTGCGCGCGTCGTAAACAATGAGCAGTTCTTC.